Following are 17 T cell receptor beta chains from one sample sequenced in a study of blood T cells in healthy people across ages. The second PCR ran about 6 to 12 cycles with a sample-barcoded 5' primer and J-beta primers. Each CDR3 protein is one row after TCRdb ran MiXCR on the 5' RACE reads. The sample lists about 1,000,000 distinct CDR3 sequences, 35% to 50% occurring once. The sample comprised blood. Every receptor here comes from a woman aged 55-69 years in good health.

The rearrangement uses TRBV20-1 and TRBJ2-3; 11 nucleotides agree with TRBD2. The trim removed 2 bases at V and 0 bases at J, leaving 4 bases unmatched. Germline lookup yields CDR1 DFQATT and CDR2 SNEGSKA (reference sequence). This CDR3 region has 16 residues. The CDR3 protein is CSARSSGGTSTDTQYF. The CDR3 coding sequence is TGCAGTGCTAGATCTAGCGGGGGGACTAGCACAGATACGCAGTATTTT.

This clonotype has just one count. This chain connects TRBV5-5 to TRBJ2-4, with TRBD1 matching 7 bases. With V trimmed by 0 bases and J by 8 bases, 5 bases remained unmatched. In germline, CDR1 is SGHKS, CDR2 YYEKEE (reference sequence). There are 14 residues in the CDR3. CDR3 nucleotides: TGTGCCAGCAGCTTGGCTCGACAGGGCGACATTCAGTACTTC. This gives the protein CASSLARQGDIQYF.

In its sample, this clonotype was seen many times. The V gene is TRBV5-1, the J gene TRBJ1-2; D unresolved. This CDR3 comprises 12 residues. Germline V gives CDR1 SGHRS, CDR2 YFSETQ. Trimming left V 0 bases short and J 4 bases short, with 4 bases between. The CDR3 DNA reads TGCGCCAGCAGCTTGGGCAGCTATGGCTACACCTTC. Translation: CASSLGSYGYTF. Drawing the rest from reference TRBV5-1 and TRBJ1-2, the complete variable domain is KAGVTQTPRYLIKTRGQQVTLSCSPISGHRSVSWYQQTPGQGLQFLFEYFSETQRNKGNFPGRFSGRQFSNSRSEMNVSTLELGDSALYLCASSLGSYGYTFGSGTRLTVV.

The chain links TRBV11-2 to TRBJ2-3; 9 positions match TRBD1. The germline V gene has CDR1 SGHAT and CDR2 FQNNGV. The J segment lost 5 bases and the V segment lost 1 base, leaving 4 bases of the junction unmatched. This CDR3 has 15 residues. In DNA form, the CDR3 reads TGTGCCAGCAGCTTAGGGGACAGGGATAAAGATACGCAGTATTTT. Translated: CASSLGDRDKDTQYF.

The chain's CDR3 is CASLLNRGTLRNSNQPQHF. The CDR3 DNA reads as TGTGCCAGCCTCCTTAATAGGGGGACTCTTAGGAATAGCAATCAGCCCCAGCATTTT. This chain joins TRBV12-3 or TRBV12-4 and TRBJ1-5; D possibly corresponds to TRBD1 (6 bases). Trimming left V 8 bases short and J 0 bases short, with 26 bases between. The CDR3 totals 19 residues.

The rearrangement uses TRBV12-3 or TRBV12-4 and TRBJ2-4; TRBD1 matches at 9 bases. The J call is in doubt because the DNA end fits TRBJ2-7 better. CDR3 length: 14 amino acids. The CDR3 is CASSFPGQGPEQYF. Here the CDR3 DNA reads TGTGCCAGCAGTTTCCCGGGACAGGGACCCGAGCAGTACTTC.

This rearrangement joins TRBV4-1 to TRBJ2-3, with a weak D call TRBD2 (5 bases). The V gene's germline CDR1 is MGHRA and CDR2 YSYEKL. The germline V and J ends were trimmed by 1 base and 4 bases, with 12 bases remaining between them. CDR3 size: 15 residues. The CDR3 region has the DNA TGCGCCAGCAGCCAAGTTTTTCTAGCAGCAGATACGCAGTATTTT. It encodes CASSQVFLAADTQYF.

This clonotype appeared a few times. V usage is TRBV25-1 and J usage is TRBJ1-1, with no clear D. CDR1 is MGHDK and CDR2 is SYGVNS in the germline V gene. The CDR3 is 14 residues long. Trimming pared 2 bases from V and 1 base from J, leaving 8 bases between. The CDR3: CASSEPGSNTEAFF. In DNA form, the CDR3 reads TGTGCCAGCAGTGAACCAGGATCGAACACTGAAGCTTTCTTT. The whole variable domain, remainder taken from reference TRBV25-1 and TRBJ1-1, is EADIYQTPRYLVIGTGKKITLECSQTMGHDKMYWYQQDPGMELHLIHYSYGVNSTEKGDLSSESTVSRIRTEHFPLTLESARPSHTSQYLCASSEPGSNTEAFFGQGTRLTVV.

This clonotype was seen more than once but under ten times. The J gene is TRBJ2-6, the V gene TRBV12-3 or TRBV12-4; TRBD1 aligns across 8 bases. Unmatched junction bases numbered 6, after V lost 2 bases and J lost 12 bases. This CDR3 is built from 14 residues. The CDR3 loop reads CASSLTGTGFVLTF. CDR3 in DNA: TGTGCCAGCAGTTTAACCGGGACAGGATTCGTCCTGACTTTC.

In regard to this clonotype: A read error may account for a junction end that differs from germline. The CDR3 DNA reads TGCAGTGCTTACGACGTTCTTGGAGGGACTGAAGCTGTCTTT. Its protein product is CSAYDVLGGTEAVF. The V call is TRBV20-1, the J call TRBJ1-1; a weak D match, TRBD1 (5 bases). The CDR3 length is 14 residues. Germline V gives CDR1 DFQATT, CDR2 SNEGSKA (reference sequence).

The chain recombines TRBV27 with TRBJ2-3; 10 bases fit TRBD2. CDR1 and CDR2 from the germline V gene are MNHEY and SMNVEV (reference sequence). With 6 bases clipped from V and 3 bases from J, the junction kept 9 bases outside the gene matches. The CDR3 is made up of 16 amino acids. The CDR3 loop is CASSLSSGSKTDTQYF. CDR3 nucleotide sequence: TGTGCCAGCAGCCTCTCTAGCGGGAGTAAGACAGATACGCAGTATTTT.

J is TRBJ2-7 and V is TRBV5-1, with 9 bases lining up with TRBD2. The germline V gene has CDR1 SGHRS and CDR2 YFSETQ. The CDR3 covers 15 residues. V was pared by 4 bases and J by 1 base, with 6 bases of the junction left unmatched. CDR3 in DNA: TGCGCCAGCAGCCATACTAGCGGGCCATCCTACGAGCAGTACTTC. The encoded protein is CASSHTSGPSYEQYF.

This clonotype was detected only a few times. The genes are TRBV20-1 and TRBJ2-7, with 8 positions matching TRBD1. The CDR3 totals 13 residues. Looked up from germline, CDR1 is DFQATT and CDR2 is SNEGSKA (reference sequence). The trim removed 6 bases at V and 1 base at J, leaving 5 bases unmatched. The CDR3 spells CSALRTGSYEQYF. CDR3 sequence (DNA): TGCAGTGCACTCCGGACAGGGTCCTACGAGCAGTACTTC.

The chain joins TRBV6-5 to TRBJ2-3, with unresolved D. The V and J ends lost 1 base and 11 bases respectively, with 13 bases between them. This CDR3 has 13 residues. The germline CDR1 and CDR2 sequences are MNHEY and SVGAGI. The CDR3 loop is CASSYLGSHEQYF. The CDR3 coding sequence is TGTGCCAGCAGTTACTTGGGGTCGCATGAGCAGTATTTT.

The chain recombines TRBV6-6 with TRBJ2-2; TRBD2 might be the D (5 bases). CDR1 and CDR2 (germline): MNHNY, SVGAGI (reference sequence). The ends were cut back, 8 bases at V and 7 bases at J, with 8 bases in the middle. This CDR3 has 11 residues. CDR3 protein: CASAAGGELFF. Written as DNA, the CDR3 is TGTGCCAGCGCCGCGGGCGGGGAGCTGTTTTTT.

This clonotype was observed a few times. The V call is TRBV27, the J call TRBJ1-4; D gene uncertain. Germline values: CDR1 MNHEY, CDR2 SMNVEV (reference sequence). The V end lost 2 bases, the J end lost 5 bases, and 6 bases lay between the germline ends. This CDR3 spans 13 amino acids. Here the CDR3 reads CASSLERNEKLFF. CDR3 DNA sequence: TGTGCCAGCAGTTTAGAGCGAAATGAAAAACTGTTTTTT.

The chain recombines TRBV15 with TRBJ1-4; D might be TRBD1 (6 bases). V lost 6 bases to trimming and J lost 4 bases, with 15 bases between them. Germline CDR1 LNHNV, CDR2 YYDKDF (reference sequence). This CDR3 is 15 amino acids long. The CDR3 spells CATSRQVDYNEKLFF. In nucleotides, the CDR3 is TGTGCCACCAGTAGACAGGTCGATTATAATGAAAAACTGTTTTTT.